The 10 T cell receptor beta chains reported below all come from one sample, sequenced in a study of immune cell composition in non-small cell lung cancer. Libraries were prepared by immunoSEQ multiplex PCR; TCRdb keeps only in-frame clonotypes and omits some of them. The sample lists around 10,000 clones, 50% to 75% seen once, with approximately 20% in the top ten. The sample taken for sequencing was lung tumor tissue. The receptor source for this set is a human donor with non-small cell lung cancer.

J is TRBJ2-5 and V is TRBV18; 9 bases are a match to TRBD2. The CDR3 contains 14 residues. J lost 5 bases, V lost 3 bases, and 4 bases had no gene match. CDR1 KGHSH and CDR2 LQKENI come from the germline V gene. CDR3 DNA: TGTGCCAGCTCACCGCGGGAGGGCCGGGAGACCCAGTACTTC. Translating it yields CASSPREGRETQYF.

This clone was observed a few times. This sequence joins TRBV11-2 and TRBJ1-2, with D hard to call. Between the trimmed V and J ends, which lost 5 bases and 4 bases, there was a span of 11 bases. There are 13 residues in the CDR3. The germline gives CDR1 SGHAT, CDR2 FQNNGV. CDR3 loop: CASSRDNGYGYTF. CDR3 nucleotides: TGTGCCAGCAGCCGCGACAACGGCTATGGCTACACCTTC.

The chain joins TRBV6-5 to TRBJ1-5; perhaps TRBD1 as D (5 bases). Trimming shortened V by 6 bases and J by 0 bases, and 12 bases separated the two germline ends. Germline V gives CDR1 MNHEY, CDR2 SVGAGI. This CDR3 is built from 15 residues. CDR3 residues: CASRTDSYSNQPQHF. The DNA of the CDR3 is TGTGCCAGCAGAACCGACAGTTATAGCAATCAGCCCCAGCATTTT.

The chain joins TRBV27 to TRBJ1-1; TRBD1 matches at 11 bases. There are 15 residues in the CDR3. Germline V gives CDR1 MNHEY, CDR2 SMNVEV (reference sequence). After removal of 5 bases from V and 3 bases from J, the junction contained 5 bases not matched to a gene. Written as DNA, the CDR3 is TGTGCCAGCAGTCCAAGGACAGGGGGCGACACTGAAGCTTTCTTT. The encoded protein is CASSPRTGGDTEAFF.

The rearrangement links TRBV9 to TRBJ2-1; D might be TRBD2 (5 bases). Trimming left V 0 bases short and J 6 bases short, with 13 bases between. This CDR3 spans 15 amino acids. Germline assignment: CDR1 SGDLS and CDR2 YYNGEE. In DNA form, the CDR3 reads TGTGCCAGCAGCGTAGGCCTAGCATTCGGCAATGAGCAGTTCTTC. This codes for CASSVGLAFGNEQFF.

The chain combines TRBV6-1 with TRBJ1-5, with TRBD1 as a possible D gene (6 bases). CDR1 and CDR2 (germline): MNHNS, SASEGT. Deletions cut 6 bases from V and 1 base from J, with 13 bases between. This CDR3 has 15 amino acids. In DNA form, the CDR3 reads TGTGCCAGCAGACCTACCGGGACAAGCAATCAGCCCCAGCATTTT. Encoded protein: CASRPTGTSNQPQHF.

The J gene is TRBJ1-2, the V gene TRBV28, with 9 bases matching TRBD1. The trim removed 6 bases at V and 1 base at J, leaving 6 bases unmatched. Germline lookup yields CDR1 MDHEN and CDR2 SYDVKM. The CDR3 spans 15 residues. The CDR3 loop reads CASRGRGQGNYGYTF. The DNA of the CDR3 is TGTGCCAGCAGGGGGCGGGGACAGGGTAACTATGGCTACACCTTC.

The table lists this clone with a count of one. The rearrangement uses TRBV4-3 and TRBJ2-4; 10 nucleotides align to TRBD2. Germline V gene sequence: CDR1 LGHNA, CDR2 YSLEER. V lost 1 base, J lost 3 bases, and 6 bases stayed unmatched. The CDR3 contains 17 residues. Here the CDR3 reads CASSQVLAGEVKNIQYF. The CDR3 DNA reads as TGCGCCAGCAGCCAAGTCCTAGCGGGAGAGGTCAAAAACATTCAGTACTTC.

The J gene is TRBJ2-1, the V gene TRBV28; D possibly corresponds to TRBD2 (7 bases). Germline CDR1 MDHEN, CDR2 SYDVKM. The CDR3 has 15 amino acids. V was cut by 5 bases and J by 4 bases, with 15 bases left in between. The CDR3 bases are TGTGCCAGCAGTCGCGGGGAGGGGGTGTACAATGAGCAGTTCTTC. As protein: CASSRGEGVYNEQFF.

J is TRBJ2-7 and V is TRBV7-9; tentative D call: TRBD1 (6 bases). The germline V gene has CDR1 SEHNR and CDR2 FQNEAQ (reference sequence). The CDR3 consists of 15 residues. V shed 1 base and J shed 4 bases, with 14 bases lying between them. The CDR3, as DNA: TGTGCCAGCAGCTTAGTCGCAGGGGCAGAATACGAGCAGTACTTC. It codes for CASSLVAGAEYEQYF.